These T cell receptor beta chains were read from a single sample in a study of blood T cell repertoires in COVID-19. Profiled with immunoSEQ multiplex PCR; TCRdb holds only in-frame clones, not every one. The sample shows some 380,000 clones, approximately 89% of them seen only once. Sequenced material: PBMCs or T cells enriched from blood (not recorded which). These receptor sequences come from a man younger than 40 who had recovered from COVID-19. Each CDR3 is given with its conserved first and last residue. A D gene is named only where the DNA matches it firmly. Only part of the rows carry a size: once, few, many, or a class if the clone is expanded.

V gene	D gene	clone size	J gene	CDR3 protein	CDR3 DNA
TRBV30	NA	NA	TRBJ1-2	CAWSVGAQNGYTF	TGTGCCTGGAGTGTAGGGGCCCAAAACGGCTACACCTTC
TRBV6-2/TRBV6-3	TRBD1	few	TRBJ1-1	CASSYVGPGQGPMNTEAFF	TGTGCCAGCAGTTACGTAGGACCGGGACAGGGCCCCATGAACACTGAAGCTTTCTTT
TRBV19	NA	NA	TRBJ1-3	CASKGLESGNTIYF	TGTGCCAGTAAGGGGTTGGAGTCTGGAAACACCATATATTTT
TRBV12-3/TRBV12-4	NA	NA	TRBJ1-2	CASNRGMGGYTF	TGTGCCAGCAATAGGGGTATGGGTGGCTACACCTTC
TRBV6-5	NA	NA	TRBJ1-2	CASSPGGVGLGDYTF	TGTGCCAGCAGTCCCGGGGGGGTAGGATTAGGAGACTACACCTTC
TRBV12-5	NA	few	TRBJ1-6	CASGHRFGNSPLHF	TGTGCTAGTGGACACAGGTTTGGCAATTCACCCCTCCACTTT
TRBV3-1/TRBV3-2	TRBD2	NA	TRBJ2-1	CASSQGGLAGSYNEQFF	TGTGCCAGCAGCCAAGGGGGACTAGCGGGCTCCTACAATGAGCAGTTCTTC
TRBV4-3	NA	NA	TRBJ1-5	CASSQGLGQPQHF	TGCGCCAGCAGCCAAGGGCTTGGTCAGCCCCAGCATTTT
TRBV5-1	NA	NA	TRBJ1-4	CASRGEGLHNEKLFF	TGCGCCAGCAGAGGGGAGGGACTCCATAATGAAAAACTGTTTTTT
TRBV9	NA	NA	TRBJ1-3	CASSVGDSPSGNTIYF	TGTGCCAGCAGCGTAGGTGACAGTCCCTCTGGAAACACCATATATTTT
TRBV19	NA	NA	TRBJ1-2	CASSRAEGLYGYTF	TGTGCCAGTTCTAGGGCGGAGGGGCTTTATGGCTACACCTTC
TRBV5-4	NA	NA	TRBJ1-1	CASSPPIGSGTEAFF	TGTGCCAGCAGCCCCCCAATCGGTTCGGGCACTGAAGCTTTCTTT
TRBV3-1/TRBV3-2	NA	NA	TRBJ1-3	CASSRRTVQTHGQNTIYF	TGTGCCAGCAGCCGACGAACCGTTCAGACTCATGGCCAAAACACCATATATTTT
TRBV5-4	NA	NA	TRBJ2-7	CASSDPGQHYEQYF	TGTGCCAGCAGCGACCCCGGACAGCACTACGAGCAGTACTTC
TRBV4-3	TRBD1	NA	TRBJ2-7	CASSQDTGTAYEQYF	TGCGCCAGCAGCCAAGATACCGGGACAGCCTACGAGCAGTACTTC
TRBV10-3	NA	NA	TRBJ2-1	CAISENRDSYNEQFF	TGTGCCATCAGTGAGAACAGGGACTCCTACAATGAGCAGTTCTTC
TRBV6-5	NA	NA	TRBJ1-1	CASSYEGETEAFF	TGTGCCAGCAGTTACGAGGGGGAAACTGAAGCTTTCTTT
TRBV3-1/TRBV3-2	TRBD2	NA	TRBJ2-3	CASSQAGGLQDTQYF	TGTGCCAGCAGCCAAGCGGGGGGACTGCAGGATACGCAGTATTTT
TRBV6-2/TRBV6-3	TRBD1	once	TRBJ2-7	CASSYLQGIYEQYF	TGTGCCAGCAGTTACTTACAGGGGATCTACGAGCAGTACTTC
TRBV20-1	TRBD1	NA	TRBJ1-2	CSAGVGQLSHGYTF	TGCAGTGCTGGTGTGGGACAGCTATCCCATGGCTACACCTTC
TRBV10-3	TRBD1	NA	TRBJ2-7	CAISEGAVRDEQYF	TGTGCCATCAGCGAGGGGGCCGTCAGGGACGAGCAGTACTTC
TRBV5-1	NA	NA	TRBJ2-5	CASTQGGSETQYF	TGCGCCAGCACCCAAGGGGGATCAGAGACCCAGTACTTC
TRBV28	NA	NA	TRBJ1-1	CASSNQGRAGTEAFF	TGTGCCAGCAGTAACCAGGGCAGGGCTGGCACTGAAGCTTTCTTT
TRBV6-1	TRBD1	NA	TRBJ1-1	CASTIQGFSLTEAFF	TGTGCCAGCACCATACAGGGGTTTTCACTCACTGAAGCTTTCTTT
TRBV27	NA	once	TRBJ1-5	CASRGVDQPQHF	TGTGCCAGCCGGGGGGTCGATCAGCCCCAGCATTTT
TRBV6-6	TRBD1	NA	TRBJ1-1	CASRIGGSLTEAFF	TGTGCCAGCCGTATAGGGGGCTCGCTCACTGAAGCTTTCTTT
TRBV7-9	NA	NA	TRBJ1-3	CASSPRVVASGNTIYF	TGTGCCAGCAGCCCCCGGGTCGTAGCCTCTGGAAACACCATATATTTT
TRBV7-9	NA	NA	TRBJ2-7	CASSLVPDTPYEQYF	TGTGCCAGCAGCTTAGTGCCGGACACCCCTTACGAGCAGTACTTC
TRBV11-2	TRBD1	NA	TRBJ1-2	CASSIGTGQGYTF	TGTGCCAGCAGCATAGGGACAGGGCAGGGCTACACCTTC
TRBV19	NA	NA	TRBJ1-5	CASRSGTPRGQPQHF	TGTGCCAGTCGATCCGGGACACCCCGGGGCCAGCCCCAGCATTTT
TRBV5-4	NA	NA	TRBJ1-2	CASSLGQRANYGYTF	TGTGCCAGCAGCTTGGGACAGCGAGCTAACTATGGCTACACCTTC
TRBV4-2	TRBD1	NA	TRBJ1-4	CASSPLRDRDEKLFF	TGTGCCAGCAGCCCGCTCCGGGACAGGGATGAAAAACTGTTTTTT
TRBV20-1	NA	NA	TRBJ1-2	CSARGTGDANF	TGCAGTGCTAGAGGAACGGGGGACGCAAACTTC
TRBV19	NA	NA	TRBJ2-5	CASTSHSTLSETQYF	TGTGCCAGTACTTCCCATTCGACTCTTTCGGAGACCCAGTACTTC
TRBV5-5	TRBD1	NA	TRBJ1-2	CASSSGQGVSYGYTF	TGTGCCAGCAGCTCGGGACAGGGGGTTAGCTATGGCTACACCTTC
TRBV4-2	NA	NA	TRBJ1-1	CASSQGQGSTEAFF	TGTGCCAGCAGCCAAGGTCAGGGGAGCACTGAAGCTTTCTTT
TRBV7-2	NA	NA	TRBJ1-4	CASSSTGFWGGSEKLFF	TGTGCCAGCAGCTCTACCGGCTTCTGGGGGGGCAGTGAAAAACTGTTTTTT
TRBV18	TRBD1	NA	TRBJ1-2	CASSPDRNYGYTF	TGTGCCAGCTCTCCGGACAGGAACTATGGCTACACCTTC
TRBV20-1	NA	NA	TRBJ1-6	CSASPGPSYNSPLHF	TGCAGTGCTAGTCCAGGGCCCTCCTATAATTCACCCCTCCACTTT
TRBV5-1	TRBD1	NA	TRBJ1-6	CASNSDGQGARSPLHF	TGCGCCAGCAACTCCGACGGACAGGGGGCTCGTTCACCCCTCCACTTT
TRBV5-1	NA	once	TRBJ1-3	CASSRAGNTIYF	TGCGCCAGCAGCCGGGCTGGAAACACCATATATTTT
TRBV6-5	TRBD1	once	TRBJ1-4	CASTPTGNEKLFF	TGTGCCAGCACCCCGACAGGGAATGAAAAACTGTTTTTT
TRBV7-8	TRBD1	NA	TRBJ1-1	CATAAFGGTGSSEAFF	TGTGCCACAGCAGCGTTTGGCGGGACAGGGTCCTCTGAAGCTTTCTTT
TRBV6-5	NA	NA	TRBJ2-3	CASRVGGNTDTQYF	TGTGCCAGCCGGGTAGGGGGTAACACAGATACGCAGTATTTT
TRBV7-8	NA	once	TRBJ1-5	CASRATEHSNQPQHF	TGTGCCAGCAGAGCTACAGAGCATAGCAATCAGCCCCAGCATTTT
TRBV25-1	NA	NA	TRBJ1-4	CASRESVSAGNEKLFF	TGTGCCAGCAGAGAATCTGTCTCGGCAGGGAATGAAAAACTGTTTTTT